This T cell receptor (beta chain) was identified during a study of blood T cell repertoires in COVID-19. On the study more broadly: The United States, Italy and Spain provided the acute and convalescent COVID-19 samples. Sample material is recorded as cDNA or gDNA derived from T cells, B-cell-depleted T cells, or PBMCs.

Under the authors' procedure: From reference gene primer amplification, estimates of nucleated cell counts were derived. Sequencing used immunoSEQ multiplex PCR; TCRdb keeps in-frame clones, though not all of them. The V and J calls and clone size come from that table; D and trimming were worked out from the DNA. The repertoire holds fewer than 300,000 clones, with roughly 90% as singletons. The ends lost 3 bases at V and 4 bases at J; junction bases unmatched: 3. This CDR3 has 14 amino acids. Germline CDR1 and CDR2: LGHDT and YNNKEL (reference sequence). This receptor was taken from a woman in her twenties or thirties with COVID-19, enrolled during active disease. The sequenced sample consisted of peripheral blood. The genes are TRBV3-1 (or the pseudogene TRBV3-2) and TRBJ1-1; the match to TRBD1 covers 9 bases. The CDR3 loop reads CASSHMDRGTEAFF. The DNA for the CDR3 is TGTGCCAGCAGCCATATGGACAGGGGCACTGAAGCTTTCTTT.